What follows are 14 T cell receptor beta chains derived from one specimen sequenced in a study of blood T cells in healthy people across ages. Alongside a J-beta primer mix, a sample-barcoded 5' primer served in a second PCR lasting roughly 7 to 11 cycles. TCRdb reprocessed the 5' RACE reads via MiXCR and lists one record per CDR3 protein. The profile shows around 1,500,000 distinct CDR3 sequences, approximately 40% of them singletons. The sequenced sample was blood. The receptor set was obtained from a woman in her late teens or twenties in good health.

The chain couples TRBV4-1 to TRBJ2-5, with 10 bases aligning to TRBD1. Germline assignment: CDR1 MGHRA and CDR2 YSYEKL. The CDR3 is 15 amino acids. Trimming removed 1 base from V and 7 bases from J; junction bases left unmatched: 6. The CDR3 spells CASSQGDRGSVTQYF. CDR3 nucleotides: TGCGCCAGCAGCCAAGGGGACAGGGGTAGCGTGACCCAGTACTTC.

Only a few counts were recorded for this clonotype. J is TRBJ2-1 and V is TRBV2, with D perhaps TRBD1 (6 bases). Germline CDR1 SNHLY, CDR2 FYNNEI. CDR3 length: 15 residues. The V end was cut by 7 bases, the J end by 2 bases, with 15 bases between. The CDR3 coding sequence is TGTGCCAGCATGATGTTTGGGGGCGCCTACAATGAGCAGTTCTTC. Translation: CASMMFGGAYNEQFF.

This clonotype occurred once. J is TRBJ1-2 and V is TRBV4-2; no definite D call. The V end was cut by 5 bases, the J end by 2 bases, with 9 bases between. The germline CDR1 and CDR2 sequences are LGHNA and YNFKEQ. This CDR3 spans 13 amino acids. The CDR3 loop is CASSSGENYGYTF. In DNA form, the CDR3 reads TGTGCCAGCAGCAGCGGGGAAAACTATGGCTACACCTTC.

A few counts support this clonotype. The V and J genes are TRBV6-2 or TRBV6-3 and TRBJ2-1, with TRBD2 as a possible D gene (5 bases). CDR3 size: 16 residues. V shed 6 bases and J shed 0 bases, with 15 bases lying between them. Germline loops: CDR1 MNHEY, CDR2 SVGEGT. The CDR3 protein is CASRDLGWSSYNEQFF. DNA for the CDR3: TGTGCCAGCAGGGACTTAGGATGGAGCTCCTACAATGAGCAGTTCTTC.

The chain has TRBV20-1 and TRBJ2-7; TRBD2 is a possible D gene (6 bases). The CDR3 consists of 15 residues. V lost 0 bases, J lost 6 bases, and 18 bases lay in between. Germline V gene sequence: CDR1 DFQATT, CDR2 SNEGSKA (reference sequence). The CDR3 loop reads CSAREGGKKLGEQYF. CDR3 in DNA: TGCAGTGCTAGAGAGGGCGGGAAAAAGTTGGGCGAGCAGTACTTC.

The chain links TRBV5-1 to TRBJ2-1; D may be TRBD2 (6 bases). The CDR3 spans 17 residues. Between the trimmed V and J ends, which lost 0 bases and 2 bases, there was a span of 15 bases. CDR1 and CDR2 from the germline V gene are SGHRS and YFSETQ. As DNA, the CDR3 is TGCGCCAGCAGCTTGGGTGCCGTGGGCGGGGCCTACAATGAGCAGTTCTTC. It encodes CASSLGAVGGAYNEQFF.

This rearrangement joins TRBV2 to TRBJ2-2; maybe TRBD2 (6 bases). This CDR3 spans 16 amino acids. Looked up from germline, CDR1 is SNHLY and CDR2 is FYNNEI. Trimming took 1 base from V and 1 from J, leaving 10 bases between them. The CDR3 DNA reads TGTGCCAGCAGTGAAGTGGCAGCGGGGAACACCGGGGAGCTGTTTTTT. This gives the protein CASSEVAAGNTGELFF.

This chain links TRBV3-1 with TRBJ2-1; 8 nucleotides match TRBD2. V was clipped by 2 bases and J by 15 bases; unmatched bases: 9. CDR1 is LGHDT and CDR2 is YNNKEL in the germline V gene (reference sequence). This CDR3 is 13 amino acids long. The CDR3 coding sequence is TGTGCCAGCAGCCAACCCCCGGGACTAGTCTTGTTCTTC. Residues: CASSQPPGLVLFF.

This clonotype was detected only a few times. Written as DNA, the CDR3 is TGCAGCGTTGAACTACAGGGGGCACACACTGAAGCTTTCTTT. It encodes CSVELQGAHTEAFF. The chain is built from TRBV29-1 and TRBJ1-1, with 9 bases fitting TRBD1. The V segment lost 2 bases and the J segment 3 bases; nucleotides outside the gene matches: 4. The germline CDR1 and CDR2 sequences are SQVTM and ANQGSEA. CDR3 length: 14 residues.

The rearrangement links TRBV3-1 to TRBJ1-1, with D unresolved. Trimming removed 4 bases at V and 5 bases at J, with 20 bases between. The CDR3 is 16 amino acids. CDR1 LGHDT and CDR2 YNNKEL come from the germline V gene (reference sequence). CDR3 bases: TGTGCCAGCAGCCCTCCCATCGGAGGGCAAGAGACTGAAGCTTTCTTT. Amino acids: CASSPPIGGQETEAFF.

There are many counts of this clonotype. The V gene is TRBV5-1, the J gene TRBJ2-7; D is perhaps TRBD1 (6 bases). The CDR3 is made up of 12 amino acids. V lost 4 bases and J lost 5, with 10 bases in between. CDR1 and CDR2 (germline): SGHRS, YFSETQ. This chain's CDR3 is CASSTTGNEQYF. The CDR3 region has the DNA TGCGCCAGCAGCACCACAGGGAACGAGCAGTACTTC.

CDR3 DNA sequence: TGTGCCAGCAGCGTAACCCACGTCAATGAGCAGTTCTTC. It specifies CASSVTHVNEQFF. J is TRBJ2-1 and V is TRBV9; no clear D. Between the trimmed V and J ends, which lost 1 base and 6 bases, there was a span of 8 bases. This CDR3 is built from 13 residues. Germline lookup yields CDR1 SGDLS and CDR2 YYNGEE. The full variable domain, with the rest looked up from reference TRBV9 and TRBJ2-1, is DSGVTQTPKHLITATGQRVTLRCSPRSGDLSVYWYQQSLDQGLQFLIQYYNGEERAKGNILERFSAQQFPDLHSELNLSSLELGDSALYFCASSVTHVNEQFFGPGTRLTVL.

V usage is TRBV6-5 and J usage is TRBJ2-1; D gene uncertain. V was pared by 6 bases and J by 7 bases, with 13 bases between. The germline V gene encodes CDR1 MNHEY and CDR2 SVGAGI. The CDR3 extends over 13 amino acids. The CDR3 nucleotides are TGTGCCAGCAGCCCCGACGGGCAAAATGAGCAGTTCTTC. Its translation: CASSPDGQNEQFF.

The chain joins TRBV7-9 to TRBJ2-1; no clear D gene. V was pared by 6 bases and J by 8 bases, with 20 bases between. Germline V gives CDR1 SEHNR, CDR2 FQNEAQ (reference sequence). The CDR3 covers 15 residues. The CDR3 loop is CASRRPPRPADEQFF. CDR3 nucleotides: TGTGCCAGCAGACGTCCCCCCCGGCCAGCTGATGAGCAGTTCTTC.